The next 27 T cell receptor beta chains were all read from a single sample in a study of T cell responses to AZD1222 COVID-19 vaccine. TCRdb's copy holds only in-frame clones and misses some; the assay was immunoSEQ multiplex PCR. Here the sample spans 130,000 or so clones, 65% to 90% being singletons. The material was peripheral blood, obtained 28 days after the second dose of the MenACWY control vaccine. These receptors came from an adult who received the MenACWY meningococcal vaccine as a control.

This clone has only one observation. The V call is TRBV11-3, the J call TRBJ2-3, with a tentative D call TRBD2 (5 bases). Trimming pared 6 bases from V and 5 bases from J, leaving 12 bases between. CDR1 is SGHNT and CDR2 is YENEEA in the germline V gene. The CDR3 has 13 residues. In DNA form, the CDR3 reads TGTGCCAGCAGTCCGCCGGAGGTAGATACGCAGTATTTT. Translating it yields CASSPPEVDTQYF. The entire variable domain, with the rest obtained from reference TRBV11-3 and TRBJ2-3, is as follows: EAGVVQSPRYKIIEKKQPVAFWCNPISGHNTLYWYLQNLGQGPELLIRYENEEAVDDSQLPKDRFSAERLKGVDSTLKIQPAELGDSAVYLCASSPPEVDTQYFGPGTRLTVL.

The V and J genes are TRBV30 and TRBJ2-7; 9 bases are shared with TRBD2. CDR1 and CDR2 from the germline V gene are GTSNPN and SVGIG (reference sequence). J lost 7 bases, V lost 1 base, and 11 bases had no gene match. The CDR3 has 15 residues. CDR3 protein: CAWSGGAGGPREQYF. DNA of the CDR3: TGTGCCTGGAGTGGAGGGGCGGGAGGGCCGAGGGAGCAGTACTTC.

The chain employs TRBV6-4 and TRBJ1-3; TRBD1 matches 8 bases. Germline-derived CDR1 and CDR2 are MRHNA and SNTAGT. The CDR3 sequence is 14 residues long. V lost 2 bases and J lost 3; bases outside the gene matches: 0. The CDR3 region is CASSDTGGGNTIYF. Written as DNA, the CDR3 is TGTGCCAGCAGTGACACAGGGGGTGGAAACACCATATATTTT.

This chain's CDR3 is CASSPPGAQWEQFF. The CDR3 bases are TGTGCCAGCAGCCCGCCCGGGGCCCAATGGGAGCAGTTCTTC. The J gene is TRBJ2-1, the V gene TRBV7-9, with D tentatively TRBD1 or TRBD2 (5 bases each). The V and J ends lost 5 bases and 10 bases respectively, with 18 bases between them. The germline V gene has CDR1 SEHNR and CDR2 FQNEAQ (reference sequence). This CDR3 has 14 amino acids.

The rearrangement uses TRBV15 and TRBJ1-3, with 9 bases matching TRBD1. The CDR3 covers 14 residues. With 6 bases clipped from V and 6 bases from J, the junction kept 6 bases outside the gene matches. The germline V gene encodes CDR1 LNHNV and CDR2 YYDKDF (reference sequence). Here the CDR3 DNA reads TGTGCCACCAGGCGGGACAGGGCCGAAAACACCATATATTTT. This codes for CATRRDRAENTIYF.

The rearrangement joins TRBV27 to TRBJ1-2, with D maybe TRBD1 (5 bases). Germline lookup yields CDR1 MNHEY and CDR2 SMNVEV (reference sequence). The CDR3 runs 14 residues. The ends were cut back, 3 bases at V and 2 bases at J, with 10 bases in the middle. This chain's CDR3 is CASSLVAGNYGYTF. DNA for the CDR3: TGTGCCAGCAGTTTGGTTGCAGGGAACTATGGCTACACCTTC.

V usage is TRBV19 and J usage is TRBJ1-2, with 7 positions matching TRBD1. V lost 5 bases and J lost 3; bases outside the gene matches: 6. Germline V gene lookup returns CDR1 LNHDA and CDR2 SQIVND (reference sequence). The CDR3 runs 14 residues. CDR3: CASSEGTDYYGYTF. CDR3 in DNA: TGTGCCAGTAGTGAAGGGACAGACTACTATGGCTACACCTTC.

This chain uses TRBV28 with TRBJ1-3; D call uncertain. V gave up 7 bases and J gave up 2 bases, with 9 bases separating them. The CDR3 spans 13 residues. Germline V gene sequence: CDR1 MDHEN, CDR2 SYDVKM. The CDR3: CASIPWAGNTIYF. CDR3 bases: TGTGCCAGCATTCCATGGGCTGGAAACACCATATATTTT.

V usage is TRBV7-2 and J usage is TRBJ2-7; D unresolved. The CDR3 runs to 13 residues. The germline V gene has CDR1 SGHTA and CDR2 FQGNSA. Trimming shortened V by 8 bases and J by 4 bases, and 15 bases separated the two germline ends. The CDR3 sequence is CASRARPLYEQYF. Here the CDR3 DNA reads TGTGCCAGCCGCGCCCGTCCCCTTTACGAGCAGTACTTC. The whole variable domain, remainder taken from reference TRBV7-2 and TRBJ2-7, is GAGVSQSPSNKVTEKGKDVELRCDPISGHTALYWYRQSLGQGLEFLIYFQGNSAPDKSGLPSDRFSAERTGGSVSTLTIQRTQQEDSAVYLCASRARPLYEQYFGPGTRLTVT.

The chain combines TRBV6-4 with TRBJ2-7; 13 bases match TRBD2. J gave up 4 bases and V 3 bases, and 15 bases lay outside the gene matches. Germline CDR1 is MRHNA and CDR2 is SNTAGT. The CDR3 totals 19 residues. The DNA of the CDR3 is TGTGCCAGCAGTGATTCCCCGGGACTAGCGGGGCTTTCGGGGTACGAGCAGTACGTC. It codes for CASSDSPGLAGLSGYEQYV.

V is TRBV5-6 and J is TRBJ1-4; 7 bases line up with TRBD1. The trim removed 4 bases at V and 8 bases at J, leaving 5 bases unmatched. The CDR3 covers 13 residues. Germline loops: CDR1 SGHDT, CDR2 YYEEEE. This CDR3 is CASSRPGGEKLFF. The CDR3 DNA reads as TGTGCCAGCAGCCGGCCAGGGGGGGAAAAACTGTTTTTT.

V usage is TRBV7-2 and J usage is TRBJ2-1; D remains unclear. V was pared by 5 bases and J by 4 bases, with 9 bases between. CDR1 and CDR2 (germline): SGHTA, FQGNSA. There are 13 residues in the CDR3. The CDR3 reads CASSDSFYNEQFF. CDR3 nucleotides: TGTGCCAGCAGCGACTCATTTTACAATGAGCAGTTCTTC.

This clone was observed once. The J gene is TRBJ1-5, the V gene TRBV7-2; D call uncertain. The CDR3 loop spans 14 amino acids. Trimming took 1 base from V and 6 from J, leaving 10 bases between them. Germline CDR1 SGHTA, CDR2 FQGNSA. This CDR3 is CASSLVQSGQPQHF. The CDR3 DNA follows: TGTGCCAGCAGCTTAGTACAGTCGGGTCAGCCCCAGCATTTT. Combining the CDR3 with reference TRBV7-2 and TRBJ1-5 gives the whole variable domain GAGVSQSPSNKVTEKGKDVELRCDPISGHTALYWYRQSLGQGLEFLIYFQGNSAPDKSGLPSDRFSAERTGGSVSTLTIQRTQQEDSAVYLCASSLVQSGQPQHFGDGTRLSIL.

This chain links TRBV6-6 with TRBJ2-7, with 7 bases matching TRBD1. The V and J ends lost 5 bases and 0 bases, in that order; junction bases with no gene match: 13. The CDR3 runs 17 residues. Looked up from germline, CDR1 is MNHNY and CDR2 is SVGAGI (reference sequence). This CDR3 is CASSPNPTGVTSYEQYV. CDR3 DNA sequence: TGTGCCAGCAGTCCAAATCCAACAGGGGTTACCTCCTACGAGCAGTACGTC.

V gene TRBV11-3 combines with J gene TRBJ2-3; D may be TRBD1 (5 bases). Trimming removed 5 bases from V and 4 bases from J, with 16 bases in between. The CDR3 consists of 15 residues. Germline V gives CDR1 SGHNT, CDR2 YENEEA. The CDR3 is CASSPDRLGADTQYF. The CDR3 bases are TGTGCCAGCAGCCCCGACAGACTTGGGGCAGATACGCAGTATTTT.

This chain links TRBV5-1 with TRBJ2-3; TRBD1 matches 10 bases. This CDR3 is built from 17 residues. Germline CDR1 SGHRS, CDR2 YFSETQ. Germline trimming cut 0 bases from V and 6 bases from J; bases unmatched to any gene: 10. The CDR3 nucleotides are TGCGCCAGCAGCTTGGGCAGGGGACAGGGGACGGTTGATACGCAGTATTTT. Its translation is CASSLGRGQGTVDTQYF. The variable domain in full, with the rest retrieved from reference TRBV5-1 and TRBJ2-3, is KAGVTQTPRYLIKTRGQQVTLSCSPISGHRSVSWYQQTPGQGLQFLFEYFSETQRNKGNFPGRFSGRQFSNSRSEMNVSTLELGDSALYLCASSLGRGQGTVDTQYFGPGTRLTVL.

The chain is built from TRBV11-2 and TRBJ2-1; D is uncertain. The CDR3 runs 13 residues. In germline, CDR1 is SGHAT, CDR2 FQNNGV. V was trimmed by 3 bases and J by 12 bases, leaving 15 bases between them. The CDR3 loop reads CASSFSDSGGQFF. In DNA form, the CDR3 reads TGTGCCAGCAGCTTTTCTGATTCGGGCGGGCAGTTCTTC.

CDR3 sequence: CASSLNRASRHNEQFF. DNA for the CDR3: TGTGCCAGCAGCTTAAATCGGGCTAGCAGACACAATGAGCAGTTCTTC. This sequence joins TRBV11-1 and TRBJ2-1, with D perhaps matching TRBD2 (5 bases). Germline CDR1 SGHAT, CDR2 FQDESV (reference sequence). Trimming pared 2 bases from V and 5 bases from J, leaving 16 bases between. The CDR3 length is 16 residues.

The V and J genes are TRBV18 and TRBJ2-7; the match to TRBD1 covers 9 bases. This CDR3 spans 13 amino acids. V shed 3 bases, J shed 6 bases, and the junction held 3 bases outside the gene matches. Germline CDR1 is KGHSH and CDR2 is LQKENI. CDR3 in amino acids: CASSPGQGPEQYF. DNA for the CDR3: TGTGCCAGCTCACCGGGACAGGGTCCCGAGCAGTACTTC.

The gene calls are TRBV29-1 and TRBJ1-2; maybe TRBD1 (6 bases). The CDR3 consists of 13 residues. V was trimmed by 5 bases and J by 4 bases, leaving 14 bases between them. CDR1 is SQVTM, CDR2 ANQGSEA, per germline. The CDR3 sequence is CSVPLGGGYGYTF. Written as DNA, the CDR3 is TGCAGCGTTCCCCTGGGGGGCGGCTATGGCTACACCTTC.

The rearrangement joins TRBV5-1 to TRBJ2-1; 11 nucleotides match TRBD2. V trimming: 3 bases; J trimming: 1 base; junction bases outside the gene matches: 15. Germline-derived CDR1 and CDR2 are SGHRS and YFSETQ. There are 20 residues in the CDR3. CDR3 nucleotide sequence: TGCGCCAGCAGCTCGGGAAGGGCTAGCGGGAGGAGCAGTTCCTACAATGAGCAGTTCTTC. Protein: CASSSGRASGRSSSYNEQFF.

The chain joins TRBV11-3 to TRBJ2-5; 11 positions agree with TRBD2. Losses at the gene ends were 6 bases for V and 2 bases for J; bases not matched to a gene: 11. Germline V lookup: CDR1 SGHNT, CDR2 YENEEA. CDR3 length: 17 residues. The CDR3 loop is CASRDPFTSGSQETQYF. In DNA form, the CDR3 reads TGTGCCAGCAGGGACCCCTTCACTAGCGGGAGTCAAGAGACCCAGTACTTC.

The gene calls are TRBV18 and TRBJ1-4; D unresolved. Per the germline V gene, CDR1 is KGHSH and CDR2 is LQKENI. The length of the CDR3 is 17 residues. Trimming stripped 3 bases from V and 7 bases from J, with 21 bases between. CDR3 bases: TGTGCCAGCTCACCCGCCCTCGGCGAGGCGTACCGTGAAAAACTGTTTTTT. It yields the protein CASSPALGEAYREKLFF.

The chain is built from TRBV21-1 and TRBJ2-5. TRBV21-1 is a listed pseudogene. The CDR3 has 16 residues. CDR3 in DNA: TGTGCCAGCAGCAAAGGGGTATCCGGTATCGAAGAGACCCAGTACTTC. Protein product: CASSKGVSGIEETQYF.

The rearrangement joins TRBV6-5 to TRBJ1-1, with no clear D. The germline V and J ends were trimmed by 9 bases and 0 bases, with 11 bases remaining between them. Germline CDR1 and CDR2: MNHEY and SVGAGI. The CDR3 is 13 amino acids. CDR3 residues: CASLGLVNTEAFF. As DNA, the CDR3 is TGTGCCAGTCTCGGGCTGGTGAACACTGAAGCTTTCTTT.

In its sample, this clone was seen once. The rearrangement uses TRBV24-1 and TRBJ1-1; D is undetermined. V lost 12 bases to trimming and J lost 6 bases, with 10 bases between them. Germline V lookup: CDR1 KGHDR, CDR2 SFDVKD. CDR3 length: 10 residues. The CDR3 sequence is CAPFLAEAFF. The CDR3 coding sequence is TGTGCCCCGTTTTTGGCTGAAGCTTTCTTT.

The CDR3 spells CSVVGQGNRNTEAFF. The DNA for the CDR3 is TGCAGCGTTGTGGGACAGGGAAATCGGAACACTGAAGCTTTCTTT. The gene calls are TRBV29-1 and TRBJ1-1, with 9 positions matching TRBD1. With V trimmed by 4 bases and J by 1 base, 7 bases remained unmatched. The CDR3 is made up of 15 amino acids. CDR1 SQVTM and CDR2 ANQGSEA come from the germline V gene. Variable domain in full (rest from reference TRBV29-1 and TRBJ1-1): SAVISQKPSRDICQRGTSLTIQCQVDSQVTMMFWYRQQPGQSLTLIATANQGSEATYESGFVIDKFPISRPNLTFSTLTVSNMSPEDSSIYLCSVVGQGNRNTEAFFGQGTRLTVV.